The 10 T cell receptor beta chains presented below share a single source sample, sequenced in a study of T cell repertoires and leukemia-associated antigens. The antigens for these receptors are not known. TCRdb re-derived calls from the 5' RACE reads in MiXCR, one entry per CDR3 protein. The sample contains more than 8,000 distinct CDR3 sequences, 43% of which appear only once. Sequencing input: CD3+ T cells sorted from blood and cultured. Receptors were obtained from a female donor in good health.

The chain uses TRBV20-1 and TRBJ2-1; 8 bases match TRBD1. CDR1 DFQATT and CDR2 SNEGSKA come from the germline V gene (reference sequence). The CDR3 sequence is 16 residues long. The V gene end was trimmed by 4 bases and the J gene end by 6 bases; junction bases not matched to a gene: 14. In nucleotides, the CDR3 is TGCAGTGCTACTGCCGACGGACAGGGTTGGGTCAATGAGCAGTTCTTC. It encodes CSATADGQGWVNEQFF.

This clonotype was seen many times. This chain connects TRBV28 to TRBJ2-7; D is unresolved. This CDR3 is built from 12 residues. The V gene lost 3 bases and the J gene lost 3 bases, with 6 bases spanning the gap. Germline V gene sequence: CDR1 MDHEN, CDR2 SYDVKM. The CDR3 spells CASSFQNYEQYF. For the CDR3, the DNA is TGTGCCAGCAGTTTTCAAAACTACGAGCAGTACTTC.

In its sample, this clonotype was seen many times. This chain connects TRBV7-6 to TRBJ1-6; no firm D call. The CDR3 sequence is 18 residues long. The V gene's germline CDR1 is SGHVS and CDR2 FNYEAQ. Trimming pared 1 base from V and 4 bases from J, leaving 17 bases between. CDR3 loop: CASSLGPRSSSYNSPLHF. The CDR3 DNA follows: TGTGCCAGCAGCTTAGGCCCTAGGAGTAGCTCTTATAATTCACCCCTCCACTTT.

The chain recombines TRBV27 with TRBJ2-1, with 8 bases lining up with TRBD2. The CDR3 consists of 16 residues. Germline CDR1 MNHEY, CDR2 SMNVEV (reference sequence). V was pared by 5 bases and J by 0 bases, with 6 bases of the junction left unmatched. In nucleotides, the CDR3 is TGTGCCAGCAGTCAGGACGGGGGGGTCTCCTACAATGAGCAGTTCTTC. Its protein product is CASSQDGGVSYNEQFF.

A note on this clonotype: One end of the junction does not line up with germline, which may come from a read error. This chain joins TRBV24-1 and TRBJ2-1; TRBD2 aligns across 11 bases. The CDR3 is made up of 17 amino acids. The germline V gene has CDR1 KGHDR and CDR2 SFDVKD. The CDR3 nucleotides are TGTGCCACCAGTGACCCTACTAGCGGGGGTAGGGTCAATGAGCGGTTCTTC. It is translated as CATSDPTSGGRVNERFF.

This clonotype was seen only a few times. The V call is TRBV11-2, the J call TRBJ2-2; possibly TRBD1 or TRBD2 for D (5 bases each). The CDR3 consists of 14 residues. Trimming pared 0 bases from V and 6 bases from J, leaving 8 bases between. Germline lookup yields CDR1 SGHAT and CDR2 FQNNGV. CDR3 DNA sequence: TGTGCCAGCAGCTTAGAAGGGGACCCCGGGGAGCTGTTTTTT. Translating gives CASSLEGDPGELFF. Filled out from reference TRBV11-2 and TRBJ2-2, the complete variable domain reads EAGVAQSPRYKIIEKRQSVAFWCNPISGHATLYWYQQILGQGPKLLIQFQNNGVVDDSQLPKDRFSAERLKGVDSTLKIQPAKLEDSAVYLCASSLEGDPGELFFGEGSRLTVL.

The chain couples TRBV9 to TRBJ2-2; D perhaps matches TRBD1 (5 bases). Germline CDR1 SGDLS, CDR2 YYNGEE. The CDR3 loop spans 11 amino acids. Trimming stripped 6 bases from V and 6 bases from J, with 6 bases between. The CDR3 sequence is CASKGAGELFF. The DNA for the CDR3 is TGTGCCAGCAAAGGGGCCGGGGAGCTGTTTTTT.

The chain uses TRBV10-3 and TRBJ2-7, with no clear D. CDR3 length equals 12 residues. V lost 3 bases and J lost 0, with 3 bases in between. Germline V lookup: CDR1 ENHRY, CDR2 SYGVKD. CDR3 DNA: TGTGCCATCAGTGACTACTCCTACGAGCAGTACTTC. It is translated as CAISDYSYEQYF.

The genes are TRBV29-1 and TRBJ2-1, with 8 bases identical to TRBD2. This CDR3 comprises 14 residues. Germline CDR1 is SQVTM and CDR2 is ANQGSEA. Germline trimming cut 7 bases from V and 7 bases from J; bases unmatched to any gene: 12. The CDR3 nucleotides are TGCAGCGGGGATACTAGCGGCAGTAGGAATGAGCAGTTCTTC. Amino acid sequence: CSGDTSGSRNEQFF.

The CDR3 reads CASSGTDVRNYNEQFF. CDR3 sequence (DNA): TGTGCCAGCAGTGGGACCGACGTCCGTAACTACAATGAGCAGTTCTTC. The chain joins TRBV25-1 to TRBJ2-1, with D uncertain. Germline loops: CDR1 MGHDK, CDR2 SYGVNS. The CDR3 has 16 residues. V shed 4 bases and J shed 3 bases, with 16 bases lying between them. The entire variable domain, with the rest obtained from reference TRBV25-1 and TRBJ2-1, is as follows: EADIYQTPRYLVIGTGKKITLECSQTMGHDKMYWYQQDPGMELHLIHYSYGVNSTEKGDLSSESTVSRIRTEHFPLTLESARPSHTSQYLCASSGTDVRNYNEQFFGPGTRLTVL.